Detailed here is one T cell receptor beta chain. The sample belongs to a study of blood T cell repertoires in COVID-19. Assay used: immunoSEQ multiplex PCR; TCRdb lists only in-frame clones, some missing. The sample has some 100,000 clones, roughly 87% seen once. The CDR3 totals 13 residues. Trimming left V 3 bases short and J 7 bases short, with 10 bases between. CDR1 is SGDLS, CDR2 YYNGEE, per germline. The rearrangement joins TRBV9 to TRBJ2-2; no reliable D call. The material sequenced was peripheral blood. This clonotype was obtained from a man aged 25 to 40 in a cohort sampled during active COVID-19. The CDR3 bases are TGTGCCAGCAGCGATCGTGTTCTCGGGGAGCTGTTTTTT. This translates into CASSDRVLGELFF.